What follows is one TCR beta chain and its context. The antigen is unknown. The entry originates in a study of T cells in Graves' hyperthyroidism and ophthalmopathy. General study results and limits: Most clonotypes expanded in thyroid above 0.001 were likewise present in blood.

TCR beta CDR3 region amplification was performed from RNA transcripts. The TCR CDR3 was amplified in a first-round RT-PCR using the HTBI primer set. MiXCR, applied by TCRdb to the multiplex PCR reads, yields one record per CDR3 protein. The top ten hold approximately 7.4% of the sample, which has a few hundred thousand distinct CDR3 sequences, around a sixth seen once. Deletions cut 2 bases from V and 3 bases from J, with 19 bases between. The CDR3 spans 17 residues. Germline V CDR1 and CDR2: GTSNPN, SVGIG (reference sequence). Sequenced input: blood. The chain is built from TRBV30 and TRBJ2-2, with TRBD1 as a possible D gene (6 bases). The receptor was isolated from a woman aged 25 to 45 with Graves' hyperthyroidism. The CDR3 loop is CAWSRSRHRDDTGELFF. CDR3 sequence (DNA): TGTGCCTGGAGTCGGAGCCGTCACAGGGACGACACCGGGGAGCTGTTTTTT.